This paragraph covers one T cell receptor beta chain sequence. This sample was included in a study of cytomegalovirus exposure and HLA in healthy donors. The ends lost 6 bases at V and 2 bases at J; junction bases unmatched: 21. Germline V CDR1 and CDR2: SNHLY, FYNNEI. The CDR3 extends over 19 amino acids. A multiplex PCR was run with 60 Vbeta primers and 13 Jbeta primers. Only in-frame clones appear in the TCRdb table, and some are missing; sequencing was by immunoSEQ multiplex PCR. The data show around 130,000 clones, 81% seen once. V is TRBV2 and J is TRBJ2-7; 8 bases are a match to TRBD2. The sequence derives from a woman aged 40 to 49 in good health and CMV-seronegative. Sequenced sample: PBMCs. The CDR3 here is CASSPGGGVPGGFPYEQYF. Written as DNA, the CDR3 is TGTGCCAGCAGCCCGGGGGGGGGCGTCCCGGGAGGGTTCCCCTACGAGCAGTACTTC. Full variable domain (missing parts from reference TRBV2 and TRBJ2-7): EPEVTQTPSHQVTQMGQEVILRCVPISNHLYFYWYRQILGQKVEFLVSFYNNEISEKSEIFDDQFSVERPDGSNFTLKIRSTKLEDSAMYFCASSPGGGVPGGFPYEQYFGPGTRLTVT.